This T cell receptor (beta chain) came from a study of T cell repertoires in cytomegalovirus infection. Whole-study context: Both a matching HLA type and CMV infection were indicated by public TCR beta signatures. Study results and caveats: Clonotypes of TCR beta that were HLA-C-restricted and CMV-specific dominated the ex vivo response.

Germline V gene data show CDR1 as SGHAT and CDR2 as FQDESV (reference sequence). Trimming took 4 bases from V and 4 from J, leaving 8 bases between them. The CDR3 spans 13 residues. With regard to this clonotype: The antigen is undetermined.

TCRdb reprocessed the reads with MiXCR, giving one entry per CDR3 protein. The table has just under 550,000 distinct CDR3 sequences, less than 30% seen once. The sequence was obtained from a human donor in good health (CMV status not recorded). Some clones in this sample may be carry-over from other donors' samples. The sequenced sample consisted of PBMCs. The chain is built from TRBV11-1 and TRBJ2-1; D gene ambiguous. CDR3 sequence reads: CASSYWGYNEQFF. As DNA, the CDR3 is TGTGCCAGCAGCTATTGGGGTTACAATGAGCAGTTCTTC.